This TCR beta chain is drawn from a study of blood T cell repertoires in COVID-19. Looking at the study overall: COVID-19 samples, acute and convalescent, were from the United States, Italy and Spain. From T cells, B-cell-depleted T cells, or PBMCs came the material, which was cDNA or gDNA.

Generated by immunoSEQ multiplex PCR, the TCRdb table keeps only in-frame clones and is missing some. In the table there are some 150,000 clones, around 82% of which are singletons. In assigning cohorts, the study relied on participant-reported clinical history. The V and J ends lost 3 bases and 6 bases respectively, with 23 bases between them. From germline, CDR1 is MDHEN and CDR2 SYDVKM. This CDR3 comprises 17 residues. This clonotype originated in a woman in her 50s in a cohort exposed to, infected with or recovered from COVID-19 (not recorded which). Sample: PBMCs or T cells enriched from blood (not recorded which). J is TRBJ1-1 and V is TRBV28; weak D call: TRBD1 (6 bases). The CDR3 DNA is TGTGCCAGCAGTTTTTTCCCTCGCCTCTCAGGGGCGGCTGAAGCTTTCTTT. It codes for CASSFFPRLSGAAEAFF.